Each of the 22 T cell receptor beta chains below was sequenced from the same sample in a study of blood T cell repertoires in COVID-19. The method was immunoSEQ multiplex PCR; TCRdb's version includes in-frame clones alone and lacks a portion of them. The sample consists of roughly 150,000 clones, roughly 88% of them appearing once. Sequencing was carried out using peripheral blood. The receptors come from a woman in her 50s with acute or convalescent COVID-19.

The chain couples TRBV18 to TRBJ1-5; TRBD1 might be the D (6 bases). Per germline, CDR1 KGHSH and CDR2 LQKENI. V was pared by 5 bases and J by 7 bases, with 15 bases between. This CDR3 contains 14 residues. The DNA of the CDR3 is TGTGCCAGCTCAGTAGAGGGGGGGTACCAGCCCCAGCATTTT. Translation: CASSVEGGYQPQHF.

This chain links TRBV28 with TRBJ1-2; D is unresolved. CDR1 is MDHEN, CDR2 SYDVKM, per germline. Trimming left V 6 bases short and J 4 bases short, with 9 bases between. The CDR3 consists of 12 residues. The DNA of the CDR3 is TGTGCCAGCAGCCCTCGAGCCTATGGCTACACCTTC. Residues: CASSPRAYGYTF.

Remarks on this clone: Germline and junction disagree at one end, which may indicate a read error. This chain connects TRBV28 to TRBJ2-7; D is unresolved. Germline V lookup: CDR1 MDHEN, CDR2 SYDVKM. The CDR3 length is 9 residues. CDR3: CASSLPLSF. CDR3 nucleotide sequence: TGTGCCAGCAGTTTACCCCTGAGTTTC.

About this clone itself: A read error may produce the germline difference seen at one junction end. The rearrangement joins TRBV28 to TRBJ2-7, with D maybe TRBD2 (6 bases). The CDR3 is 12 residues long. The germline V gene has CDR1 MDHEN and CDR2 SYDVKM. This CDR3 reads CASSLGGTHWNF. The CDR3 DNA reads TGTGCCAGCAGTTTAGGGGGGACCCATTGGAACTTC.

CDR3 DNA: TGTGCCAGCAGCCCGAAGGACTCGAGCTCCTACAATGAGCAGTTCTTC. Residues: CASSPKDSSSYNEQFF. The rearrangement links TRBV7-9 to TRBJ2-1, with a tentative D call TRBD2 (5 bases). The CDR3 is made up of 16 amino acids. The germline CDR1 and CDR2 sequences are SEHNR and FQNEAQ (reference sequence). Trimming stripped 5 bases from V and 0 bases from J, with 14 bases between.

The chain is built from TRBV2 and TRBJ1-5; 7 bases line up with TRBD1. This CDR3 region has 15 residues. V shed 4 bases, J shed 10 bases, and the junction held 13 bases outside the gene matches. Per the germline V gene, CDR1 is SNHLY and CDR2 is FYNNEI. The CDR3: CASSGGRGRLFPQHF. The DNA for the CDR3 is TGTGCCAGCAGTGGTGGAAGGGGGCGCCTCTTTCCCCAGCATTTT.

CDR3 sequence: CASGGASGDTDTQYF. DNA of the CDR3: TGCGCCAGCGGGGGAGCTAGCGGGGACACAGATACGCAGTATTTT. This chain uses TRBV5-1 with TRBJ2-3; the match to TRBD2 covers 9 bases. The junction had 8 bases not matched to a gene; V was cut back by 7 bases and J by 2 bases. Germline CDR1 and CDR2: SGHRS and YFSETQ. This CDR3 is built from 15 residues. The complete variable domain, with remaining parts taken from reference TRBV5-1 and TRBJ2-3, reads KAGVTQTPRYLIKTRGQQVTLSCSPISGHRSVSWYQQTPGQGLQFLFEYFSETQRNKGNFPGRFSGRQFSNSRSEMNVSTLELGDSALYLCASGGASGDTDTQYFGPGTRLTVL.

The CDR3 DNA is TGTGCCAGTAGTATAAGGATTACAGGGGAAAAACTGTTTTTT. It encodes CASSIRITGEKLFF. The gene calls are TRBV19 and TRBJ1-4, with D maybe TRBD1 (6 bases). From germline, CDR1 is LNHDA and CDR2 SQIVND (reference sequence). The V and J ends lost 2 bases and 8 bases respectively, with 12 bases between them. This CDR3 contains 14 residues.

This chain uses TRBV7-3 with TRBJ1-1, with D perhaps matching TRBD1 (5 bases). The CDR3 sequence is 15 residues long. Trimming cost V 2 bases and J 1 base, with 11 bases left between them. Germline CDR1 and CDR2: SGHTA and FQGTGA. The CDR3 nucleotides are TGTGCCAGCAGCTTAGGGGGGGTCACGAACACTGAAGCTTTCTTT. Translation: CASSLGGVTNTEAFF.

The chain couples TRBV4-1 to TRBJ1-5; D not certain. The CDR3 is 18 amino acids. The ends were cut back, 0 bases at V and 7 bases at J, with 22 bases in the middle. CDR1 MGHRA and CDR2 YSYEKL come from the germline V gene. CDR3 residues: CASSQDHLASKRGQPQHF. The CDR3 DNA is TGCGCCAGCAGCCAAGATCATTTGGCCTCCAAACGAGGACAGCCCCAGCATTTT.

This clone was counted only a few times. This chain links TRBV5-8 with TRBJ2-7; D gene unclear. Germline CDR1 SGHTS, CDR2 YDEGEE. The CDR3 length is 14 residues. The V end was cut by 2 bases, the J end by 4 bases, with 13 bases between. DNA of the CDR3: TGTGCCAGCAGCTTTTTACAGCCTGGGTACGAGCAGTACTTC. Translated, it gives CASSFLQPGYEQYF.

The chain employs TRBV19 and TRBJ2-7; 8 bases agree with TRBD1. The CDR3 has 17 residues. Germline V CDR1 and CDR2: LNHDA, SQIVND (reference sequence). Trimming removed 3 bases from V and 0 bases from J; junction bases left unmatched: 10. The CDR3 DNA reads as TGTGCCAGTAGTATGACCCTTGGACAGGGTAGCTCCTACGAGCAGTACTTC. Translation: CASSMTLGQGSSYEQYF.

CDR3 sequence reads: CASSVRPNYGYTF. As DNA, the CDR3 is TGCGCCAGCAGCGTGAGGCCCAACTATGGCTACACCTTC. The V call is TRBV5-1, the J call TRBJ1-2; D is ambiguous. The CDR3 spans 13 residues. Trimming cost V 4 bases and J 2 bases, with 9 bases left between them. Germline lookup yields CDR1 SGHRS and CDR2 YFSETQ.

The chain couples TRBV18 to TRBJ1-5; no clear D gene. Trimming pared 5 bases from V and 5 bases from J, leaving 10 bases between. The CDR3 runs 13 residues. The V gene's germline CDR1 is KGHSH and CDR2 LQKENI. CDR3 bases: TGTGCCAGCTCAGCCTCAGAGGATCAGCCCCAGCATTTT. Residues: CASSASEDQPQHF. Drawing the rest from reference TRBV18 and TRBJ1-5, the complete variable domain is NAGVMQNPRHLVRRRGQEARLRCSPMKGHSHVYWYRQLPEEGLKFMVYLQKENIIDESGMPKERFSAEFPKEGPSILRIQQVVRGDSAAYFCASSASEDQPQHFGDGTRLSIL.

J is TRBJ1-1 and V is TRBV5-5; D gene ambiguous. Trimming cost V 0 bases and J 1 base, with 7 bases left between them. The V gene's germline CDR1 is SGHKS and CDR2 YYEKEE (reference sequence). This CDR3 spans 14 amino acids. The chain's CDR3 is CASSLALQNTEAFF. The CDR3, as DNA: TGTGCCAGCAGCTTGGCCTTACAGAACACTGAAGCTTTCTTT.

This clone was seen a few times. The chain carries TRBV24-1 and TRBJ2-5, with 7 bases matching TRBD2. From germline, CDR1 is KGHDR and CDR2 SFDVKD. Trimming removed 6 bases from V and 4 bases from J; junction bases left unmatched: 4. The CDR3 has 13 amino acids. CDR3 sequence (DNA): TGTGCCACCAGTAAGGGAGGGGTAGAGACCCAGTACTTC. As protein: CATSKGGVETQYF.

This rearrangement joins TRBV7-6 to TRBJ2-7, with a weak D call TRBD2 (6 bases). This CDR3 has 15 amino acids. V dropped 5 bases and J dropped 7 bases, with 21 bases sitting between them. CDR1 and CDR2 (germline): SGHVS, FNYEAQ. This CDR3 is CASSGGFGRGSEQYF. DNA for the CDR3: TGTGCCAGCAGCGGAGGGTTCGGGCGGGGATCTGAGCAGTACTTC. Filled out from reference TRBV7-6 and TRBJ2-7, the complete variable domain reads GAGVSQSPRYKVTKRGQDVALRCDPISGHVSLYWYRQALGQGPEFLTYFNYEAQQDKSGLPNDRFSAERPEGSISTLTIQRTEQRDSAMYRCASSGGFGRGSEQYFGPGTRLTVT.

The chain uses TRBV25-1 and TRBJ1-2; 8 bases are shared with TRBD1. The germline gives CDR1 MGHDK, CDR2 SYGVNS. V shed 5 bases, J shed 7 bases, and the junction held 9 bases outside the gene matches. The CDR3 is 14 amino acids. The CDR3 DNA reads TGTGCCAGCAGTCTAAGGACAGGGTCGTTTGGCTACACCTTC. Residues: CASSLRTGSFGYTF.

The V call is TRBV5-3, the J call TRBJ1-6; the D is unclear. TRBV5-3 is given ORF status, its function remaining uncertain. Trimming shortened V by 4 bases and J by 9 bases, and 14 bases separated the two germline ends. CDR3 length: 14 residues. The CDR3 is CARSLAGTSSPLHF. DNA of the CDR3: TGTGCCAGAAGCCTCGCAGGTACTAGTTCACCCCTCCACTTT.

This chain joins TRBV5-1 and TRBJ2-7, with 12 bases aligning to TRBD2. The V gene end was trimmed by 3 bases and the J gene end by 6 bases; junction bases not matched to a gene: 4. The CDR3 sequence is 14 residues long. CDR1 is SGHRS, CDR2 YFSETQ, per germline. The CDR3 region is CASSSATSGGEQYF. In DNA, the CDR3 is TGCGCCAGCAGCTCCGCGACTAGCGGGGGCGAGCAGTACTTC.

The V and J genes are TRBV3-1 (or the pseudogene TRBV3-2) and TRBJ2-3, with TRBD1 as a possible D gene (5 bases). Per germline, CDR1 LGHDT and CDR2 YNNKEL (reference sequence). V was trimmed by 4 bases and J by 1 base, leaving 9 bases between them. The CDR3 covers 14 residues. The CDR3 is CASSPDTGTDTQYF. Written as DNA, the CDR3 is TGTGCCAGCAGCCCGGACACCGGCACAGATACGCAGTATTTT.

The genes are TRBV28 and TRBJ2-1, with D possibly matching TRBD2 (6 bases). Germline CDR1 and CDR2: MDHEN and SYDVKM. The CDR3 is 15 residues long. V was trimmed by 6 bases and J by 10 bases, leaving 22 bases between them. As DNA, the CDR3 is TGTGCCAGCAGCCCGAGACTGGGGGGAAACTCAGAGCAGTTCTTC. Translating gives CASSPRLGGNSEQFF.